One sample yielded the 28 T cell receptor beta chains listed below, sequenced in a study of T cells in Graves' hyperthyroidism and ophthalmopathy. Template material for amplifying TCR beta CDR3 regions consisted of RNA transcripts. TCR CDR3 underwent first-round RT-PCR with the HTBI primer set. MiXCR, run by TCRdb on the multiplex PCR reads, gives a single entry per CDR3 protein. The data contain 500,000 to 650,000 distinct CDR3 sequences, approximately 48% of them singletons. Input material: peripheral blood or thyroid tissue (not recorded which). Receptors were obtained from an adult woman with Graves' disease, either hyperthyroidism or ophthalmopathy (not recorded which).

The V gene is TRBV9, the J gene TRBJ1-2; no reliable D call. The V end lost 4 bases, the J end lost 8 bases, and 12 bases lay between the germline ends. Germline CDR1 SGDLS, CDR2 YYNGEE. The CDR3 consists of 12 residues. Written as DNA, the CDR3 is TGTGCCAGCAGCTTCTCCCGCGGGGGCTACACCTTC. Translating it yields CASSFSRGGYTF.

This clonotype was counted ten times or more. The chain is built from TRBV4-3 and TRBJ2-5; D is possibly TRBD2 (5 bases). V was pared by 1 base and J by 5 bases, with 17 bases between. CDR1 and CDR2 from the germline V gene are LGHNA and YSLEER. The CDR3 is made up of 16 amino acids. Written as DNA, the CDR3 is TGCGCCAGCAGCCAAGGGAGTCACCAATCGGGGGAGACCCAGTACTTC. It is translated as CASSQGSHQSGETQYF.

The chain combines TRBV7-8 with TRBJ1-5; D call uncertain. The CDR3 covers 13 residues. CDR1 SGHVS and CDR2 FQNEAQ come from the germline V gene. V lost 4 bases to trimming and J lost 3 bases, with 7 bases between them. This chain's CDR3 is CASSSTINQPQHF. CDR3 nucleotide sequence: TGTGCCAGCAGCTCTACGATCAATCAGCCCCAGCATTTT.

The CDR3 protein is CASRVGTGWETQYF. In DNA form, the CDR3 reads TGTGCCAGCAGGGTTGGGACAGGGTGGGAGACCCAGTACTTC. The rearrangement links TRBV2 to TRBJ2-5, with 9 bases identical to TRBD1. Germline-derived CDR1 and CDR2 are SNHLY and FYNNEI. The CDR3 totals 14 residues. Trimming removed 6 bases from V and 5 bases from J; junction bases left unmatched: 7.

This chain joins TRBV10-3 and TRBJ1-5; the D gene is possibly TRBD1 (5 bases). The CDR3 covers 16 residues. V dropped 4 bases and J dropped 2 bases, with 15 bases sitting between them. Germline CDR1 is ENHRY and CDR2 is SYGVKD. CDR3 sequence: CAISARGQGRNQPQHF. In DNA, the CDR3 is TGTGCCATCAGTGCTAGAGGTCAGGGTCGCAATCAGCCCCAGCATTTT.

The chain combines TRBV12-3 or TRBV12-4 with TRBJ2-2; D remains unclear. The CDR3 loop spans 12 amino acids. The ends were cut back, 11 bases at V and 0 bases at J, with 7 bases in the middle. DNA of the CDR3: TGTGCCGGTGCATCGAACACCGGGGAGCTGTTTTTT. It yields the protein CAGASNTGELFF.

The rearrangement joins TRBV9 to TRBJ2-1, with 9 bases that match TRBD2. Germline V gene sequence: CDR1 SGDLS, CDR2 YYNGEE. The CDR3 has 15 residues. V gave up 0 bases and J gave up 9 bases; unmatched junction bases: 7. The CDR3 region has the DNA TGTGCCAGCAGCGTAGGTGGCGGGAGGGCCATTGAGCAGTTCTTC. It yields the protein CASSVGGGRAIEQFF. The variable domain in full, with the rest retrieved from reference TRBV9 and TRBJ2-1, is DSGVTQTPKHLITATGQRVTLRCSPRSGDLSVYWYQQSLDQGLQFLIQYYNGEERAKGNILERFSAQQFPDLHSELNLSSLELGDSALYFCASSVGGGRAIEQFFGPGTRLTVL.

With regard to this clonotype: One end of the junction fails to match germline, which may point to a read error. CDR3 amino acids: CASSQDSRTGGSPLHF. The CDR3 bases are TGCGCCAGCAGCCAAGACTCCAGAACAGGGGGATCACCCCTCCACTTT. The V gene is TRBV7-9, the J gene TRBJ1-6; 8 nucleotides agree with TRBD1. The length of the CDR3 is 16 residues. In germline, CDR1 is SEHNR, CDR2 FQNEAQ (reference sequence). Together with reference TRBV7-9 and TRBJ1-6, the CDR3 gives the full variable domain: DTGVSQNPRHKITKRGQNVTFRCDPISEHNRLYWYRQTLGQGPEFLTYFQNEAQLEKSRLLSDRFSAERPKGSFSTLEIQRTEQGDSAMYLCASSQDSRTGGSPLHFGNGTRLTVT.

The chain uses TRBV5-1 and TRBJ2-7; TRBD1 might be the D (5 bases). The CDR3 has 12 amino acids. Germline V lookup: CDR1 SGHRS, CDR2 YFSETQ. V was shortened by 5 bases and J by 9 bases, with 15 bases between the two germline ends. Here the CDR3 reads CASRTPSRGQYF. In nucleotides, the CDR3 is TGCGCCAGCAGGACACCAAGTAGGGGGCAGTACTTC.

There are many counts of this clonotype. The chain recombines TRBV5-1 with TRBJ1-4; weak D call: TRBD1 (5 bases). Germline lookup yields CDR1 SGHRS and CDR2 YFSETQ. This CDR3 has 14 residues. The V gene lost 0 bases and the J gene lost 6 bases, with 9 bases spanning the gap. Here the CDR3 DNA reads TGCGCCAGCAGCTTGGGGGGCCCAGATGAAAAACTGTTTTTT. Its protein product is CASSLGGPDEKLFF.

J is TRBJ2-5 and V is TRBV12-3 or TRBV12-4, with a possible D match to TRBD2 (5 bases). V was cut by 7 bases and J by 5 bases, with 11 bases left in between. The CDR3 runs 12 residues. The CDR3 DNA is TGTGCCAGCACCCTACGAGGGGAGACCCAGTACTTC. Translated: CASTLRGETQYF.

This clonotype was seen more than once but under ten times. The gene calls are TRBV20-1 and TRBJ1-6, with 9 bases lining up with TRBD1. Germline-derived CDR1 and CDR2 are DFQATT and SNEGSKA (reference sequence). The V gene end was trimmed by 6 bases and the J gene end by 8 bases; junction bases not matched to a gene: 8. This CDR3 spans 14 amino acids. The CDR3 nucleotides read TGCAGTGCGTCTGGGACAGGGAGTTATTCACCCCTCCACTTT. It encodes CSASGTGSYSPLHF.

This clonotype was seen ten or more times. The chain combines TRBV7-8 with TRBJ1-1; 7 bases match TRBD1. V trimming: 5 bases; J trimming: 3 bases; junction bases outside the gene matches: 9. This CDR3 has 15 residues. Germline V lookup: CDR1 SGHVS, CDR2 FQNEAQ. CDR3 coding DNA: TGTGCCAGCAGCCCGACAGGGTCGAGGTACACTGAAGCTTTCTTT. Its translation is CASSPTGSRYTEAFF.

The table lists this clonotype with a few counts. The chain has TRBV29-1 and TRBJ2-7, with D perhaps matching TRBD1 or TRBD2 (5 bases each). Trimming left V 4 bases short and J 3 bases short, with 16 bases between. CDR1 and CDR2 from the germline V gene are SQVTM and ANQGSEA. The CDR3 is 14 amino acids. The CDR3 DNA sequence: TGCAGCGTTGTAGAGGGGCGCGTTTTCTACGAGCAGTACTTC. Amino acids: CSVVEGRVFYEQYF.

V gene TRBV3-1 combines with J gene TRBJ1-2; 8 bases map to TRBD1. This CDR3 comprises 17 residues. CDR1 is LGHDT and CDR2 is YNNKEL in the germline V gene (reference sequence). V lost 2 bases, J lost 4 bases, and 12 bases stayed unmatched. The CDR3 bases are TGTGCCAGCAGCCAACTCACCGGGACAGGCCTGGTCTATGGCTACACCTTC. Encoded protein: CASSQLTGTGLVYGYTF. Full variable domain (missing parts from reference TRBV3-1 and TRBJ1-2): DTAVSQTPKYLVTQMGNDKSIKCEQNLGHDTMYWYKQDSKKFLKIMFSYNNKELIINETVPNRFSPKSPDKAHLNLHINSLELGDSAVYFCASSQLTGTGLVYGYTFGSGTRLTVV.

The genes are TRBV7-2 and TRBJ2-3; 11 bases line up with TRBD2. The CDR3 runs to 15 residues. Trimming cost V 5 bases and J 7 bases; bases outside gene matches: 8. The V gene's germline CDR1 is SGHTA and CDR2 FQGNSA. CDR3 amino acids: CASSTAGTSGNTQYF. The CDR3 nucleotides read TGTGCCAGCAGCACCGCCGGGACTAGCGGAAATACGCAGTATTTT.

The J gene is TRBJ2-7, the V gene TRBV2; D gene unclear. Per the germline V gene, CDR1 is SNHLY and CDR2 is FYNNEI. V was pared by 6 bases and J by 4 bases, with 7 bases between. The CDR3 totals 11 residues. This CDR3 reads CASRGIYEQYF. CDR3 coding DNA: TGTGCCAGCAGGGGTATTTACGAGCAGTACTTC. The full variable domain, rest sourced from reference TRBV2 and TRBJ2-7, is EPEVTQTPSHQVTQMGQEVILRCVPISNHLYFYWYRQILGQKVEFLVSFYNNEISEKSEIFDDQFSVERPDGSNFTLKIRSTKLEDSAMYFCASRGIYEQYFGPGTRLTVT.

The genes are TRBV20-1 and TRBJ2-2; D is ambiguous. The germline CDR1 and CDR2 sequences are DFQATT and SNEGSKA (reference sequence). This CDR3 is 10 amino acids long. Trimming took 2 bases from V and 7 from J, leaving 2 bases between them. CDR3 DNA: TGCAGTGCTAGAAGCGGGGAGCTGTTTTTT. This gives the protein CSARSGELFF.

This clonotype showed up many times. The chain links TRBV7-9 to TRBJ2-3, with 7 bases that match TRBD1. This CDR3 has 14 amino acids. The V segment lost 5 bases and the J segment 5 bases; nucleotides outside the gene matches: 7. Germline V CDR1 and CDR2: SEHNR, FQNEAQ (reference sequence). CDR3 sequence: CASSPEGARDTQYF. The CDR3 DNA is TGTGCCAGCAGCCCAGAGGGGGCAAGAGATACGCAGTATTTT.

The rearrangement uses TRBV12-3 or TRBV12-4 and TRBJ1-2, with TRBD1 matching over 11 bases. CDR3 length: 15 amino acids. Unmatched junction bases numbered 5, after V lost 5 bases and J lost 3 bases. The CDR3: CASSPGTGGYYGYTF. The DNA for the CDR3 is TGTGCCAGCAGTCCTGGGACAGGGGGGTACTATGGCTACACCTTC.

This clonotype was counted between two and nine times. This chain links TRBV29-1 with TRBJ2-7; perhaps TRBD1 as D (6 bases). This CDR3 is built from 14 residues. V was pared by 6 bases and J by 0 bases, with 15 bases between. The germline gives CDR1 SQVTM, CDR2 ANQGSEA. As DNA, the CDR3 is TGCAGCGTGGGACATAGCGCAAGCTCCTACGAGCAGTACTTC. Residues: CSVGHSASSYEQYF.

The V and J genes are TRBV7-9 and TRBJ2-2, with D perhaps assigned TRBD1 or TRBD2 (6 bases each). In germline, CDR1 is SEHNR, CDR2 FQNEAQ (reference sequence). Trimming took off 8 bases at V and 6 bases at J, with 19 bases between the two ends. There are 15 residues in the CDR3. The chain's CDR3 is CASLPVRGRAGELFF. The CDR3 DNA reads TGTGCCAGCCTCCCCGTCCGGGGGCGGGCCGGGGAGCTGTTTTTT.

The chain employs TRBV10-2 and TRBJ1-2; maybe TRBD1 (6 bases). The CDR3 runs to 13 residues. Germline V CDR1 and CDR2: WSHSY, SAAADI. Trimming removed 6 bases from V and 3 bases from J, with 11 bases in between. The CDR3 region has the DNA TGCGCCAGCAGACGGGACAACTACTATGGCTACACCTTC. Amino acid sequence: CASRRDNYYGYTF.

This clonotype has more than one count but fewer than ten. The gene calls are TRBV25-1 and TRBJ2-7; tentatively, D is TRBD1 or TRBD2 (5 bases each). With 6 bases removed from V and 3 bases from J, the gap between germline ends came to 15 bases. CDR3 size: 14 residues. Germline CDR1 is MGHDK and CDR2 is SYGVNS. CDR3 coding DNA: TGTGCCAGCAGGCCGGGGCAGGAGTTCTACGAGCAGTACTTC. This encodes CASRPGQEFYEQYF.

This clonotype was recorded at least ten times. The chain is built from TRBV5-1 and TRBJ2-7; 7 bases align to TRBD2. The V and J ends lost 4 bases and 6 bases, in that order; junction bases with no gene match: 13. The CDR3 length is 15 residues. Per germline, CDR1 SGHRS and CDR2 YFSETQ. The DNA for the CDR3 is TGCGCCAGCAGCGACTTGACTAGCCTCGCGGCCGAGCAGTACTTC. This sequence encodes CASSDLTSLAAEQYF.

The rearrangement links TRBV7-8 to TRBJ2-7; the D gene is possibly TRBD2 (6 bases). Germline-derived CDR1 and CDR2 are SGHVS and FQNEAQ. The V end was cut by 4 bases, the J end by 3 bases, with 10 bases between. The CDR3 totals 13 residues. The CDR3 DNA is TGTGCCAGCAGCTCATCGGGACTCTACGAGCAGTACTTC. It codes for CASSSSGLYEQYF.

This clonotype turned up a few times. This chain joins TRBV29-1 and TRBJ2-7; D possibly uses TRBD1 or TRBD2 (5 bases each). Per germline, CDR1 SQVTM and CDR2 ANQGSEA. This CDR3 spans 12 amino acids. V was pared by 7 bases and J by 6 bases, with 16 bases between. CDR3: CSAPGPQSEQYF. CDR3 bases: TGCAGCGCACCGGGACCGCAATCCGAGCAGTACTTC.

V is TRBV15 and J is TRBJ1-6; tentatively, D is TRBD1 (5 bases). Trimming pared 1 base from V and 9 bases from J, leaving 16 bases between. CDR3 length: 16 amino acids. Germline V gives CDR1 LNHNV, CDR2 YYDKDF (reference sequence). CDR3 in DNA: TGTGCCACCAGCAGAGTGGGTGGGGCTTTAAGTTCACCCCTCCACTTT. Its protein is CATSRVGGALSSPLHF.